The TCR beta chain described here comes from a study of T cell changes during pregnancy in multiple sclerosis. Germline CDR1 SGHNT, CDR2 YYREEE (reference sequence). The CDR3 extends over 15 amino acids. Trimming pared 4 bases from V and 1 base from J, leaving 14 bases between. TCRdb keeps only in-frame clones here, not all; method: immunoSEQ multiplex PCR. This sample yields 55,000 or so clones, of which about 87% are seen a single time; 0.58% belongs to the top ten. The chain recombines TRBV5-4 with TRBJ2-5, with a tentative D call TRBD1 (6 bases). The sample was CD4+ T cells from peripheral blood mononuclear cells, taken in the first trimester of pregnancy. The TCR sequence derives from a female donor with multiple sclerosis, enrolled in a pregnancy study. The CDR3 loop reads CASSLRATGQETQYF. In DNA, the CDR3 is TGTGCCAGCAGCCTCCGAGCGACAGGCCAAGAGACCCAGTACTTC.